The 8 T cell receptor beta chains in this list originate from one sample, sequenced in a study of T-cell memory formation after mild COVID-19. TCRdb reprocessed the 5' RACE reads via MiXCR and lists one record per CDR3 protein. Among fewer than 550,000 distinct CDR3 sequences listed, 20% were seen once. The sequenced sample consisted of PBMCs or a T cell subset sorted from them (not recorded which). These receptors were obtained from an adult woman who had mild COVID-19 (a few samples of this study predate the infection). Cell type and time point are not known.

CDR3 sequence (DNA): TGCGCCAGCAGCTCACGGACTGATACCTACGAGCAGTACTTC. This encodes CASSSRTDTYEQYF. V and J are TRBV5-1 and TRBJ2-7; D possibly corresponds to TRBD2 (5 bases). The CDR3 sequence is 14 residues long. The V and J ends lost 3 bases and 2 bases respectively, with 12 bases between them. Germline V gene data show CDR1 as SGHRS and CDR2 as YFSETQ.

CDR3 protein: CASSDLGLAGQNTGELFF. CDR3 nucleotide sequence: TGTGCCAGCAGCGACCTTGGGCTAGCGGGACAGAACACCGGGGAGCTGTTTTTT. This sequence joins TRBV9 and TRBJ2-2; TRBD2 agrees at 9 bases. CDR3 size: 18 residues. Trimming at V came to 3 bases and at J to 1 base, leaving 10 bases not matched to a gene. CDR1 and CDR2 (germline): SGDLS, YYNGEE.

The table lists this clonotype with a few counts. The chain couples TRBV5-1 to TRBJ2-5; TRBD1 is a possible D gene (5 bases). Germline lookup yields CDR1 SGHRS and CDR2 YFSETQ. Between the trimmed V and J ends, which lost 0 bases and 1 base, there was a span of 10 bases. The length of the CDR3 is 15 residues. CDR3 in DNA: TGCGCCAGCAGCTTGGCGAGACAGACCCAAGAGACCCAGTACTTC. Its protein product is CASSLARQTQETQYF.

The chain is built from TRBV29-1 and TRBJ1-2; 9 bases match TRBD1. CDR1 is SQVTM, CDR2 ANQGSEA, per germline. The CDR3 extends over 14 amino acids. Trimming removed 7 bases from V and 1 base from J; junction bases left unmatched: 7. In DNA, the CDR3 is TGCAGCGCAGGAAGGACAGGGGATAACTATGGCTACACCTTC. The encoded protein is CSAGRTGDNYGYTF.

This sequence joins TRBV29-1 and TRBJ2-5, with a possible D match to TRBD2 (6 bases). The CDR3 has 13 amino acids. V lost 5 bases and J 0 bases, leaving 10 bases between the germline ends. CDR1 and CDR2 from the germline V gene are SQVTM and ANQGSEA. CDR3 residues: CSVLGGYQETQYF. CDR3 coding DNA: TGCAGCGTTCTTGGAGGGTACCAAGAGACCCAGTACTTC.

This chain joins TRBV30 and TRBJ1-2; TRBD1 matches at 9 bases. The trim removed 3 bases at V and 4 bases at J, leaving 18 bases unmatched. Germline CDR1 is GTSNPN and CDR2 is SVGIG (reference sequence). The length of the CDR3 is 18 residues. This chain's CDR3 is CAWSASGTGLLGSYGYTF. The CDR3 bases are TGTGCCTGGAGCGCATCCGGGACAGGGCTTTTGGGAAGCTATGGCTACACCTTC.

The gene calls are TRBV20-1 and TRBJ2-3; 10 bases line up with TRBD1. V lost 1 base to trimming and J lost 3 bases; unmatched junction nucleotides: 4. CDR1 DFQATT and CDR2 SNEGSKA come from the germline V gene (reference sequence). CDR3 length equals 15 residues. Here the CDR3 DNA reads TGCAGTGCTAGAGGGACAGGGGGTACAACAGATACGCAGTATTTT. As protein: CSARGTGGTTDTQYF.

The genes are TRBV25-1 and TRBJ2-3; no clear D gene. Germline V CDR1 and CDR2: MGHDK, SYGVNS. CDR3 length equals 15 residues. Trimming pared 6 bases from V and 2 bases from J, leaving 15 bases between. The CDR3 nucleotides are TGTGCCAGCAGCGTTGCGAGTTCGGCCACAGATACGCAGTATTTT. Its protein product is CASSVASSATDTQYF.